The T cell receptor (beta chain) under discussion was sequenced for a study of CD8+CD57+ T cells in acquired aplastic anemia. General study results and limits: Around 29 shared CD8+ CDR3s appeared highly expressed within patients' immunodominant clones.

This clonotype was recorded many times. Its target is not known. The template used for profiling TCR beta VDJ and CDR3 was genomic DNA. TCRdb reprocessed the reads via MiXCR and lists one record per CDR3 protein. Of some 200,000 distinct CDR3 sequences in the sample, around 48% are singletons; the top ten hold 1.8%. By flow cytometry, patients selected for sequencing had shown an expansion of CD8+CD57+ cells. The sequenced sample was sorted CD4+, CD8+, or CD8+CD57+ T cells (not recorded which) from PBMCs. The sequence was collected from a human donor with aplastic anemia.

CDR3 loop: CASRSRGHYTGELFF. CDR3 nucleotides: TGTGCCAGCAGAAGCAGGGGGCATTACACCGGGGAGCTGTTTTTT. The J gene is TRBJ2-2, the V gene TRBV6-1, with 8 bases lining up with TRBD1. J gave up 3 bases and V 6 bases, and 6 bases lay outside the gene matches. The CDR3 has 15 amino acids. The V gene's germline CDR1 is MNHNS and CDR2 SASEGT.